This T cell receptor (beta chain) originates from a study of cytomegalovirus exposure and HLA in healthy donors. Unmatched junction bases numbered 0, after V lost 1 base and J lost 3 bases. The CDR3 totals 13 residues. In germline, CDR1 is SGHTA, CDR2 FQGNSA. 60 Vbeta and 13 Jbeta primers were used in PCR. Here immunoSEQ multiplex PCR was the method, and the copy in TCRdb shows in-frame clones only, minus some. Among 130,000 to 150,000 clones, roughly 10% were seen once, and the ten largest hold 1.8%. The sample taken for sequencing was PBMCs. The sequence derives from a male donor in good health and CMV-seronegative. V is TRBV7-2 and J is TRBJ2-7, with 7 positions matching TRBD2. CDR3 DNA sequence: TGTGCCAGCAGCTTAGAGCGGGACTACGAGCAGTACTTC. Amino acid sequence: CASSLERDYEQYF.